The 32 T cell receptor beta chains below all came from one sample that was sequenced in a study of blood T cell repertoires in COVID-19. TCRdb's copy holds only in-frame clones and misses some; the assay was immunoSEQ multiplex PCR. This table has approximately 500,000 clones, 85% to 90% appearing once. The sequencing sample was made of PBMCs or T cells enriched from blood (not recorded which). The receptors stem from a woman in her thirties or forties who had recovered from COVID-19.

The chain couples TRBV6-5 to TRBJ2-5; 7 nucleotides align to TRBD2. CDR1 is MNHEY and CDR2 is SVGAGI in the germline V gene. The CDR3 covers 15 residues. The junction had 6 bases not matched to a gene; V was cut back by 2 bases and J by 3 bases. The CDR3, as DNA: TGTGCCAGCAGTTACAGGACTAGAGAAAAAGAGACCCAGTACTTC. Translated, it gives CASSYRTREKETQYF.

The chain carries TRBV4-1 and TRBJ1-1; possibly TRBD1 for D (5 bases). This CDR3 is 16 amino acids long. CDR1 and CDR2 from the germline V gene are MGHRA and YSYEKL. V was trimmed by 0 bases and J by 6 bases, leaving 17 bases between them. The CDR3 bases are TGCGCCAGCAGCCAAGAAACGCGGCGGGGGAGGGCTGAAGCTTTCTTT. Its translation is CASSQETRRGRAEAFF.

On this clone itself: Other nucleotide sequences in the sample specify the same CDR3. The chain is built from TRBV3-1 (or the pseudogene TRBV3-2) and TRBJ1-1, with D possibly being TRBD1 (6 bases). The CDR3 is made up of 15 amino acids. Germline loops: CDR1 LGHDT, CDR2 YNNKEL (reference sequence). V was shortened by 1 base and J by 1 base, with 10 bases between the two germline ends. The CDR3 DNA sequence: TGTGCCAGCAGCCAAGTGGCCAGGGGGAACACTGAAGCTTTCTTT. The encoded protein is CASSQVARGNTEAFF.

This clone is a singleton in its sample. V and J are TRBV13 and TRBJ2-1; D possibly corresponds to TRBD1 (6 bases). There are 13 residues in the CDR3. Germline loops: CDR1 PRHDT, CDR2 FYEKMQ (reference sequence). V lost 3 bases to trimming and J lost 9 bases, with 12 bases between them. The CDR3 DNA follows: TGTGCCAGCAGCTTGAACAGGGCGGCTGAGCAGTTCTTC. Encoded protein: CASSLNRAAEQFF.

The V gene is TRBV2, the J gene TRBJ1-4, with a tentative D call TRBD1 (6 bases). Trimming pared 3 bases from V and 4 bases from J, leaving 9 bases between. Germline assignment: CDR1 SNHLY and CDR2 FYNNEI. The CDR3 covers 14 residues. In DNA, the CDR3 is TGTGCCAGCAGTGATGACAGGAGTAATGAAAAACTGTTTTTT. It specifies CASSDDRSNEKLFF. Supplemented by reference TRBV2 and TRBJ1-4, the full variable domain reads EPEVTQTPSHQVTQMGQEVILRCVPISNHLYFYWYRQILGQKVEFLVSFYNNEISEKSEIFDDQFSVERPDGSNFTLKIRSTKLEDSAMYFCASSDDRSNEKLFFGSGTQLSVL.

The chain recombines TRBV30 with TRBJ1-1, with D uncertain. V was shortened by 4 bases and J by 4 bases, with 13 bases between the two germline ends. The germline V gene has CDR1 GTSNPN and CDR2 SVGIG (reference sequence). The CDR3 loop spans 13 amino acids. CDR3 nucleotides: TGTGCCTGGATTACGGGTTATCTCACTGAAGCTTTCTTT. Translated, it gives CAWITGYLTEAFF. Full variable domain (outside the CDR3, taken from reference TRBV30 and TRBJ1-1): SQTIHQWPATLVQPVGSPLSLECTVEGTSNPNLYWYRQAAGRGLQLLFYSVGIGQISSEVPQNLSASRPQDRQFILSSKKLLLSDSGFYLCAWITGYLTEAFFGQGTRLTVV.

The genes are TRBV14 and TRBJ1-1; TRBD1 aligns across 7 bases. This CDR3 contains 15 residues. Germline-derived CDR1 and CDR2 are SGHDN and FVKESK. With V trimmed by 1 base and J by 3 bases, 5 bases remained unmatched. The CDR3 region has the DNA TGTGCCAGCAGCCAAGGGACAGGAAGATACACTGAAGCTTTCTTT. Its translation is CASSQGTGRYTEAFF. Looking up the rest from reference TRBV14 and TRBJ1-1 gives the full variable domain: EAGVTQFPSHSVIEKGQTVTLRCDPISGHDNLYWYRRVMGKEIKFLLHFVKESKQDESGMPNNRFLAERTGGTYSTLKVQPAELEDSGVYFCASSQGTGRYTEAFFGQGTRLTVV.

The sample holds many counts of this clone. V gene TRBV19 combines with J gene TRBJ2-3, with 13 bases fitting TRBD2. J was trimmed by 2 bases and V by 5 bases; bases with no gene match: 4. The germline V gene has CDR1 LNHDA and CDR2 SQIVND (reference sequence). CDR3 size: 16 residues. This chain's CDR3 is CASSSTSGRATDTQYF. CDR3 sequence (DNA): TGTGCCAGTAGTTCAACTAGCGGGAGGGCCACAGATACGCAGTATTTT.

The chain is built from TRBV30 and TRBJ2-2, with TRBD2 matching over 10 bases. The CDR3 loop spans 14 amino acids. Trimming at V came to 4 bases and at J to 6 bases, leaving 5 bases not matched to a gene. The germline gives CDR1 GTSNPN, CDR2 SVGIG (reference sequence). CDR3 nucleotide sequence: TGTGCCTGGACTAGCGGGAGTTACGCCGGGGAGCTGTTTTTT. Amino acid sequence: CAWTSGSYAGELFF.

The chain employs TRBV10-1 and TRBJ2-1, with 7 bases matching TRBD1. V trimming: 2 bases; J trimming: 3 bases; junction bases outside the gene matches: 7. CDR3 length: 16 amino acids. CDR1 is WNHNN and CDR2 is SYGVQD in the germline V gene (reference sequence). CDR3 nucleotide sequence: TGCGCCAGCAGTGAGGAGGTGGCAGGGGGCTACAATGAGCAGTTCTTC. Amino acid sequence: CASSEEVAGGYNEQFF.

The rearrangement joins TRBV7-6 to TRBJ1-5; 11 positions agree with TRBD1. The J segment lost 5 bases and the V segment lost 5 bases, leaving 8 bases of the junction unmatched. Germline V CDR1 and CDR2: SGHVS, FNYEAQ. The CDR3 is 16 residues long. Written as DNA, the CDR3 is TGTGCCAGCAGCCCTGGACAGGGGGCGGTTGATCAGCCCCAGCATTTT. It encodes CASSPGQGAVDQPQHF.

This chain joins TRBV7-9 and TRBJ2-5; a possible D gene is TRBD1 (6 bases). CDR3 length: 13 amino acids. The V end lost 2 bases, the J end lost 3 bases, and 7 bases lay between the germline ends. Germline V gene data show CDR1 as SEHNR and CDR2 as FQNEAQ (reference sequence). In DNA form, the CDR3 reads TGTGCCAGCAGCTTATCAGGGGAAGAGACCCAGTACTTC. This encodes CASSLSGEETQYF.

The chain combines TRBV15 with TRBJ1-2, with 8 bases identical to TRBD1. From germline, CDR1 is LNHNV and CDR2 YYDKDF (reference sequence). The length of the CDR3 is 17 residues. V lost 0 bases and J lost 4; bases outside the gene matches: 10. CDR3 residues: CATSRDRQGTAIYGYTF. CDR3 nucleotides: TGTGCCACCAGCAGAGATCGACAGGGGACAGCAATCTATGGCTACACCTTC.

The rearrangement joins TRBV19 to TRBJ2-1; D is ambiguous. The CDR3 is 14 residues long. Trimming pared 3 bases from V and 9 bases from J, leaving 15 bases between. In germline, CDR1 is LNHDA, CDR2 SQIVND (reference sequence). In nucleotides, the CDR3 is TGTGCCAGTAGTATGACGGCTGTCTCGGGTGAGCAGTTCTTC. Translated: CASSMTAVSGEQFF. The complete variable domain, with remaining parts taken from reference TRBV19 and TRBJ2-1, reads DGGITQSPKYLFRKEGQNVTLSCEQNLNHDAMYWYRQDPGQGLRLIYYSQIVNDFQKGDIAEGYSVSREKKESFPLTVTSAQKNPTAFYLCASSMTAVSGEQFFGPGTRLTVL.

The rearrangement joins TRBV27 to TRBJ1-2, with 7 bases identical to TRBD1. Germline CDR1 reads MNHEY; CDR2 reads SMNVEV (reference sequence). This CDR3 is 16 amino acids long. Germline trimming cut 3 bases from V and 4 bases from J; bases unmatched to any gene: 11. This CDR3 reads CASSFSSPGQSYGYTF. The CDR3 DNA reads TGTGCCAGCAGTTTTAGCTCTCCGGGACAGAGCTATGGCTACACCTTC.

This sequence joins TRBV10-3 and TRBJ2-7, with 8 bases fitting TRBD1. In germline, CDR1 is ENHRY, CDR2 SYGVKD. After removal of 6 bases from V and 6 bases from J, the junction contained 4 bases not matched to a gene. There are 12 residues in the CDR3. The CDR3 reads CAISAGTGEQYF. The CDR3 bases are TGTGCCATCAGCGCCGGGACAGGCGAGCAGTACTTC.

J is TRBJ1-4 and V is TRBV18; perhaps TRBD1 as D (6 bases). With 5 bases removed from V and 0 bases from J, the gap between germline ends came to 10 bases. Germline loops: CDR1 KGHSH, CDR2 LQKENI. The CDR3 sequence is 15 residues long. The CDR3 here is CASSKTGSTNEKLFF. Here the CDR3 DNA reads TGTGCCAGCTCAAAGACAGGCTCAACTAATGAAAAACTGTTTTTT.

Worth noting for this clone: One end of the junction is discordant with germline, which a read error may explain. The chain combines TRBV5-1 with TRBJ1-1; 9 nucleotides align to TRBD1. Germline V lookup: CDR1 SGHRS, CDR2 YFSETQ. The CDR3 runs to 16 residues. The CDR3 is CASSPGTGPYPPDAFF. Written as DNA, the CDR3 is TGCGCCAGCAGCCCAGGGACAGGGCCCTATCCTCCTGACGCTTTCTTT.

V gene TRBV18 combines with J gene TRBJ1-4; D possibly corresponds to TRBD1 (6 bases). Deletions cut 4 bases from V and 2 bases from J, with 14 bases between. The CDR3 loop spans 16 amino acids. CDR1 is KGHSH, CDR2 LQKENI, per germline. This CDR3 is CASSHTGKGTNEKLFF. The DNA for the CDR3 is TGTGCCAGCTCACACACAGGGAAGGGGACTAATGAAAAACTGTTTTTT.

By share, this clone ranks as medium-sized. The sample holds other DNA sequences that translate to the same CDR3. V and J are TRBV27 and TRBJ1-2; D is unclear. This CDR3 has 14 residues. From germline, CDR1 is MNHEY and CDR2 SMNVEV (reference sequence). V was clipped by 0 bases and J by 5 bases, with 10 bases between them. The CDR3 nucleotides read TGTGCCAGCAGTTTATCCCCAGGAACTTATGGCTACACCTTC. Its protein product is CASSLSPGTYGYTF.

The chain employs TRBV6-5 and TRBJ2-7, with no clear D. The germline gives CDR1 MNHEY, CDR2 SVGAGI. CDR3 length: 12 amino acids. Trimming shortened V by 6 bases and J by 3 bases, and 9 bases separated the two germline ends. The CDR3 region has the DNA TGTGCCAGCAGGCGGAACTTCTACGAGCAGTACTTC. Residues: CASRRNFYEQYF.

The V call is TRBV5-1, the J call TRBJ2-3, with D possibly being TRBD1 (7 bases). Trimming took 3 bases from V and 4 from J, leaving 9 bases between them. The CDR3 consists of 13 residues. Germline V gene lookup returns CDR1 SGHRS and CDR2 YFSETQ. In DNA form, the CDR3 reads TGCGCCAGCAGCTCCAGGGGGGCAGATACGCAGTATTTT. Translation: CASSSRGADTQYF. Variable domain in full (rest from reference TRBV5-1 and TRBJ2-3): KAGVTQTPRYLIKTRGQQVTLSCSPISGHRSVSWYQQTPGQGLQFLFEYFSETQRNKGNFPGRFSGRQFSNSRSEMNVSTLELGDSALYLCASSSRGADTQYFGPGTRLTVL.

The chain uses TRBV10-3 and TRBJ1-1; D perhaps matches TRBD1 (6 bases). The CDR3 runs 14 residues. The ends were cut back, 3 bases at V and 1 base at J, with 9 bases in the middle. Germline assignment: CDR1 ENHRY and CDR2 SYGVKD. The CDR3 DNA sequence: TGTGCCATCAGTGAACGGGACAAGAACACTGAAGCTTTCTTT. This encodes CAISERDKNTEAFF.

The chain's CDR3 is CASRTRTGRTGNTIYF. CDR3 nucleotide sequence: TGTGCCAGCCGAACCAGAACAGGGAGAACTGGAAACACCATATATTTT. This chain connects TRBV27 to TRBJ1-3, with D perhaps TRBD1 (6 bases). Germline CDR1 MNHEY, CDR2 SMNVEV (reference sequence). The CDR3 consists of 16 residues. V lost 8 bases, J lost 2 bases, and 19 bases lay in between.

The chain joins TRBV7-6 to TRBJ1-4; 7 nucleotides agree with TRBD1. This CDR3 region has 12 residues. V shed 11 bases and J 7 bases; nucleotides not matched to a gene: 7. Germline V lookup: CDR1 SGHVS, CDR2 FNYEAQ. CDR3 DNA: TGTGCCTCCGGGACAGTGGGTGAAAAACTGTTTTTT. Amino acids: CASGTVGEKLFF. The entire variable domain, with the rest obtained from reference TRBV7-6 and TRBJ1-4, is as follows: GAGVSQSPRYKVTKRGQDVALRCDPISGHVSLYWYRQALGQGPEFLTYFNYEAQQDKSGLPNDRFSAERPEGSISTLTIQRTEQRDSAMYRCASGTVGEKLFFGSGTQLSVL.

This clone was seen ten or more times. This rearrangement joins TRBV29-1 to TRBJ1-3; 9 nucleotides agree with TRBD1. The CDR3 loop spans 16 amino acids. Germline CDR1 is SQVTM and CDR2 is ANQGSEA. With 2 bases clipped from V and 4 bases from J, the junction kept 9 bases outside the gene matches. The CDR3 nucleotides are TGCAGCGTTGAATGGGACAGGGCGCATTTCGGAAACACCATATATTTT. Protein sequence: CSVEWDRAHFGNTIYF.

V gene TRBV15 combines with J gene TRBJ2-7, with TRBD1 identical over 7 bases. J lost 8 bases, V lost 1 base, and 14 bases had no gene match. The CDR3 sequence is 16 residues long. Looked up from germline, CDR1 is LNHNV and CDR2 is YYDKDF (reference sequence). CDR3 sequence (DNA): TGTGCCACCAGCAGAGCCGCGACAGGGCGGGTCGGTCAGCAGTACTTC. Translating gives CATSRAATGRVGQQYF.

The chain employs TRBV18 and TRBJ1-2, with TRBD1 as a possible D gene (6 bases). Germline V gives CDR1 KGHSH, CDR2 LQKENI. This CDR3 spans 15 amino acids. V was trimmed by 4 bases and J by 0 bases, leaving 12 bases between them. In nucleotides, the CDR3 is TGTGCCAGCTCACTTGGACAGAGCTCTAACTATGGCTACACCTTC. Its translation is CASSLGQSSNYGYTF.

The chain carries TRBV6-5 and TRBJ2-5; 9 nucleotides agree with TRBD2. The germline CDR1 and CDR2 sequences are MNHEY and SVGAGI. There are 14 residues in the CDR3. Germline trimming cut 1 base from V and 5 bases from J; bases unmatched to any gene: 2. DNA of the CDR3: TGTGCCAGCAGTTACTGGCGGGAGGGCGAGACCCAGTACTTC. Translated, it gives CASSYWREGETQYF.

This sequence joins TRBV5-1 and TRBJ2-1, with 12 bases lining up with TRBD2. V gave up 0 bases and J gave up 9 bases; unmatched junction bases: 10. This CDR3 is 17 amino acids long. Per germline, CDR1 SGHRS and CDR2 YFSETQ. The CDR3 here is CASSLAIETSGSGEQFF. The DNA for the CDR3 is TGCGCCAGCAGCTTGGCCATCGAGACTAGCGGGAGTGGTGAGCAGTTCTTC.

The chain joins TRBV4-1 to TRBJ2-3, with 12 bases matching TRBD1. CDR1 is MGHRA, CDR2 YSYEKL, per germline. The J segment lost 4 bases and the V segment lost 3 bases, leaving 5 bases of the junction unmatched. This CDR3 comprises 16 residues. The CDR3 loop reads CASSHSGQGASDTQYF. The CDR3 DNA sequence: TGCGCCAGCAGCCATTCGGGACAGGGGGCTTCAGATACGCAGTATTTT.

The J gene is TRBJ2-7, the V gene TRBV7-8; 11 positions match TRBD2. CDR1 SGHVS and CDR2 FQNEAQ come from the germline V gene. The V gene end was trimmed by 6 bases and the J gene end by 6 bases; junction bases not matched to a gene: 10. This CDR3 contains 15 residues. The CDR3 coding sequence is TGTGCCAGCAGACTTGGGCGTCTAGCGGGAGGCGAGCAGTACTTC. It encodes CASRLGRLAGGEQYF.